This TCR beta chain was documented in a study of OX40 agonist ivuxolimab in advanced cancers. On the study more broadly: Two patients with cutaneous melanoma and one with hepatocellular carcinoma, three in total, showed partial responses.

The method was immunoSEQ multiplex PCR; TCRdb's version includes in-frame clones alone and lacks a portion of them. The sample lists just over 90,000 clones, roughly 94% occurring once. Findings and caveats of the study: In the expanded peripheral T cells, antigen specificity was never determined.

This CDR3 is built from 12 residues. The ends were cut back, 3 bases at V and 6 bases at J, with 9 bases in the middle. Germline CDR1 is SGHVS and CDR2 is FQNEAQ. Worth noting for this clone: Its antigen is unidentified.

The chain couples TRBV7-8 to TRBJ2-7; tentative D call: TRBD2 (6 bases). This sequence originates from an adult with an advanced solid tumor such as melanoma, head and neck, liver or kidney cancer. The starting material was CD4+ or CD8+ T cells sorted from blood, obtained in a trial of the OX40 agonist ivuxolimab. The CDR3 DNA is TGTGCCAGCAGCTTCTTCGGGGGCGAGCAGTACTTC. As protein: CASSFFGGEQYF.